This T cell receptor (beta chain) emerged from a study of PD-1 blockade in mismatch repair-deficient tumors. Study-wide results and caveats: Tumor-resident clones, often absent from pretreatment blood, expanded after pembrolizumab and then contracted.

Notes on this clone: Its specificity is not known.

The junction had 6 bases not matched to a gene; V was cut back by 3 bases and J by 5 bases. The CDR3 length is 15 residues. Germline lookup yields CDR1 SGHDT and CDR2 YYEEEE. Profiled with immunoSEQ multiplex PCR; TCRdb holds only in-frame clones, not every one. The sample consists of around 110,000 clones, about three quarters of them appearing once. V is TRBV5-6 and J is TRBJ2-3, with TRBD1 identical over 10 bases. The receptor's source is an adult with mismatch repair-deficient cancer. The starting material was peripheral blood, obtained approximately 64 weeks after starting pembrolizumab. The CDR3 protein is CASSSQGTGVDTQYF. CDR3 sequence (DNA): TGTGCCAGCAGCTCCCAGGGGACAGGGGTAGATACGCAGTATTTT. Together with reference TRBV5-6 and TRBJ2-3, the CDR3 gives the full variable domain: DAGVTQSPTHLIKTRGQQVTLRCSPKSGHDTVSWYQQALGQGPQFIFQYYEEEERQRGNFPDRFSGHQFPNYSSELNVNALLLGDSALYLCASSSQGTGVDTQYFGPGTRLTVL.